These 26 T cell receptor beta chains were sequenced from one sample in a study of blood T cell repertoires in COVID-19. The protocol was immunoSEQ multiplex PCR, while the TCRdb copy is restricted to in-frame clones and leaves out a portion. The sample includes 35,000 or so clones, 85% to 90% of them seen just once. The sample consisted of peripheral blood. These receptors were taken from an older man with acute or convalescent COVID-19.

This sequence joins TRBV28 and TRBJ1-2; 7 bases match TRBD1. The germline CDR1 and CDR2 sequences are MDHEN and SYDVKM. J lost 7 bases, V lost 6 bases, and 8 bases had no gene match. This CDR3 is built from 13 residues. In DNA, the CDR3 is TGTGCCAGCAGGAGACAGGGTAGCGGTGGCTACACCTTC. This translates into CASRRQGSGGYTF.

The gene calls are TRBV6-5 and TRBJ2-3; no firm D call. This CDR3 is built from 13 residues. V was cut by 11 bases and J by 2 bases, with 14 bases left in between. Germline CDR1 reads MNHEY; CDR2 reads SVGAGI. The CDR3 here is CAWAQTITDTQYF. The CDR3 DNA is TGTGCCTGGGCCCAGACCATCACAGATACGCAGTATTTT.

V is TRBV5-6 and J is TRBJ2-7, with TRBD2 as a possible D gene (6 bases). Trimming removed 2 bases from V and 7 bases from J, with 13 bases in between. Germline CDR1 is SGHDT and CDR2 is YYEEEE. There are 13 residues in the CDR3. The CDR3 bases are TGTGCCAGCAGCTTAGGACTACCGCGGGAGCAGTACTTC. This gives the protein CASSLGLPREQYF.

This chain uses TRBV6-2 or TRBV6-3 with TRBJ2-5; the match to TRBD2 covers 9 bases. CDR1 and CDR2 (germline): MNHEY, SVGEGT. V shed 5 bases and J 0 bases; nucleotides not matched to a gene: 7. CDR3 length: 16 residues. The CDR3 sequence: CASSPSSGVYQETQYF. The CDR3 bases are TGTGCCAGCAGTCCCTCTAGCGGGGTTTACCAAGAGACCCAGTACTTC.

The V and J genes are TRBV4-2 and TRBJ1-2; a possible D gene is TRBD1 (5 bases). CDR3 length equals 18 residues. The germline V gene encodes CDR1 LGHNA and CDR2 YNFKEQ. V was trimmed by 0 bases and J by 0 bases, leaving 17 bases between them. CDR3 sequence: CASSQEGGPGRANYGYTF. The CDR3 DNA follows: TGTGCCAGCAGCCAAGAGGGGGGTCCAGGACGTGCTAACTATGGCTACACCTTC.

The rearrangement links TRBV27 to TRBJ2-7; 9 bases map to TRBD1. Per the germline V gene, CDR1 is MNHEY and CDR2 is SMNVEV (reference sequence). The CDR3 runs 16 residues. Germline trimming cut 5 bases from V and 3 bases from J; bases unmatched to any gene: 11. CDR3 DNA: TGTGCCAGCAGTCGGGCTCGCGGGACAGGGTACTACGAGCAGTACTTC. This encodes CASSRARGTGYYEQYF.

About this clone: Other DNA sequences from this sample encode an identical CDR3 as well. The chain is built from TRBV3-1 (or the pseudogene TRBV3-2) and TRBJ1-2, with D possibly matching TRBD1 (6 bases). Per germline, CDR1 LGHDT and CDR2 YNNKEL (reference sequence). The germline V and J ends were trimmed by 0 bases and 4 bases, with 12 bases remaining between them. CDR3 length: 15 residues. The CDR3 DNA follows: TGTGCCAGCAGCCAAGATACAGGGCTCAGCTATGGCTACACCTTC. It codes for CASSQDTGLSYGYTF.

This clone came up once. The V call is TRBV3-1 (or the pseudogene TRBV3-2), the J call TRBJ2-5; TRBD2 might be the D (6 bases). Per the germline V gene, CDR1 is LGHDT and CDR2 is YNNKEL (reference sequence). V was clipped by 1 base and J by 3 bases, with 6 bases between them. This CDR3 comprises 13 residues. The CDR3: CASSQGGEETQYF. In nucleotides, the CDR3 is TGTGCCAGCAGCCAAGGGGGGGAAGAGACCCAGTACTTC.

The V gene is TRBV27, the J gene TRBJ1-6; D uncertain. V was cut by 6 bases and J by 10 bases, with 19 bases left in between. In germline, CDR1 is MNHEY, CDR2 SMNVEV (reference sequence). This CDR3 is built from 15 residues. CDR3 nucleotides: TGTGCCAGCAGGATCGGACTCAACAAAGGGTCACCCCTCCACTTT. This sequence encodes CASRIGLNKGSPLHF.

The genes are TRBV7-3 and TRBJ2-3; TRBD1 might be the D (6 bases). Looked up from germline, CDR1 is SGHTA and CDR2 is FQGTGA. The CDR3 covers 16 residues. Trimming shortened V by 2 bases and J by 4 bases, and 16 bases separated the two germline ends. The CDR3 coding sequence is TGTGCCAGCAGCTTACAGGGGAGTTTCGTCGCAGATACGCAGTATTTT. Protein: CASSLQGSFVADTQYF.

The chain joins TRBV29-1 to TRBJ2-5, with a weak D call TRBD2 (6 bases). V was shortened by 5 bases and J by 2 bases, with 12 bases between the two germline ends. The germline CDR1 and CDR2 sequences are SQVTM and ANQGSEA. There are 13 residues in the CDR3. DNA of the CDR3: TGCAGCGTTCGGAGGGACCAACAAGAGACCCAGTACTTC. Protein: CSVRRDQQETQYF. The whole variable domain, remainder taken from reference TRBV29-1 and TRBJ2-5, is SAVISQKPSRDICQRGTSLTIQCQVDSQVTMMFWYRQQPGQSLTLIATANQGSEATYESGFVIDKFPISRPNLTFSTLTVSNMSPEDSSIYLCSVRRDQQETQYFGPGTRLLVL.

The CDR3 sequence: CASSPGLHTGELFF. CDR3 DNA sequence: TGTGCCAGCAGCCCGGGACTACACACCGGGGAGCTGTTTTTT. This sequence joins TRBV7-9 and TRBJ2-2; 7 bases align to TRBD2. The V gene end was trimmed by 5 bases and the J gene end by 3 bases; junction bases not matched to a gene: 3. CDR1 is SEHNR and CDR2 is FQNEAQ in the germline V gene (reference sequence). This CDR3 has 14 amino acids.

The J gene is TRBJ2-3, the V gene TRBV7-9; 10 nucleotides agree with TRBD2. The CDR3 is made up of 18 amino acids. The trim removed 3 bases at V and 2 bases at J, leaving 11 bases unmatched. CDR1 is SEHNR and CDR2 is FQNEAQ in the germline V gene (reference sequence). The CDR3 DNA reads TGTGCCAGCAGCTTCCTAGCGGGAGCTTGGGTTTTCACAGATACGCAGTATTTT. Protein product: CASSFLAGAWVFTDTQYF.

V is TRBV6-5 and J is TRBJ2-7; 12 positions agree with TRBD2. Germline V CDR1 and CDR2: MNHEY, SVGAGI. Trimming took 4 bases from V and 7 from J; bases not matched to a gene: 8. CDR3 size: 15 residues. The CDR3 loop reads CASSSTTSGRKEQYF. The DNA of the CDR3 is TGTGCCAGCAGTTCAACGACTAGCGGGAGAAAAGAGCAGTACTTC.

The rearrangement uses TRBV10-3 and TRBJ2-7; 8 nucleotides line up with TRBD1. V trimming: 10 bases; J trimming: 3 bases; junction bases outside the gene matches: 5. From germline, CDR1 is ENHRY and CDR2 SYGVKD. The CDR3 covers 12 residues. This CDR3 is CASGQGNYEQYF. CDR3 in DNA: TGTGCCAGCGGACAGGGCAACTACGAGCAGTACTTC.

The chain has TRBV10-3 and TRBJ1-2; 8 bases fit TRBD1. Unmatched junction bases numbered 6, after V lost 5 bases and J lost 4 bases. Germline V gene sequence: CDR1 ENHRY, CDR2 SYGVKD. The CDR3 consists of 14 residues. The CDR3: CAISTDRDTYGYTF. The CDR3, as DNA: TGTGCCATCAGTACGGACAGGGATACCTATGGCTACACCTTC.

This clone was seen a single time. CDR3 sequence reads: CAHRDRALNTEAFF. For the CDR3, the DNA is TGTGCCCACCGGGACAGGGCTTTGAACACTGAAGCTTTCTTT. The chain is built from TRBV28 and TRBJ1-1; 9 nucleotides line up with TRBD1. The V gene end was trimmed by 11 bases and the J gene end by 0 bases; junction bases not matched to a gene: 7. The CDR3 has 14 residues. Germline V lookup: CDR1 MDHEN, CDR2 SYDVKM.

This chain links TRBV5-1 with TRBJ2-3, with D perhaps matching TRBD2 (5 bases). The CDR3 runs to 13 residues. Deletions cut 2 bases from V and 4 bases from J, with 8 bases between. Per the germline V gene, CDR1 is SGHRS and CDR2 is YFSETQ. The CDR3 DNA sequence: TGCGCCAGCAGCTTCGAGGGCCCAGATACGCAGTATTTT. This gives the protein CASSFEGPDTQYF.

This chain connects TRBV29-1 to TRBJ1-2; 8 bases match TRBD1. Unmatched junction bases numbered 7, after V lost 7 bases and J lost 6 bases. Germline values: CDR1 SQVTM, CDR2 ANQGSEA. The CDR3 contains 12 residues. The CDR3 bases are TGCAGCGAGATATCGGGACAGGATGGCTACACCTTC. Residues: CSEISGQDGYTF.

V usage is TRBV2 and J usage is TRBJ1-4, with D tentatively TRBD1 (5 bases). CDR1 is SNHLY and CDR2 is FYNNEI in the germline V gene. V was pared by 7 bases and J by 8 bases, with 14 bases between. This CDR3 has 13 residues. CDR3 in DNA: TGTGCCAGCACCCGGGGGAGAGGAGAAAAACTGTTTTTT. Protein sequence: CASTRGRGEKLFF. Full variable domain (outside the CDR3, taken from reference TRBV2 and TRBJ1-4): EPEVTQTPSHQVTQMGQEVILRCVPISNHLYFYWYRQILGQKVEFLVSFYNNEISEKSEIFDDQFSVERPDGSNFTLKIRSTKLEDSAMYFCASTRGRGEKLFFGSGTQLSVL.

The sample holds one count of this clone. The V gene is TRBV5-1, the J gene TRBJ1-2; 12 bases align to TRBD1. V lost 4 bases to trimming and J lost 8 bases; unmatched junction nucleotides: 9. CDR1 SGHRS and CDR2 YFSETQ come from the germline V gene. This CDR3 comprises 15 residues. CDR3 sequence reads: CASSPLGQGASGYTF. CDR3 nucleotides: TGCGCCAGCAGCCCCCTGGGACAGGGGGCGAGCGGCTACACCTTC.

This clone was recorded once. The rearrangement uses TRBV4-3 and TRBJ1-4, with 9 bases aligning to TRBD1. Germline V gives CDR1 LGHNA, CDR2 YSLEER. Losses at the gene ends were 1 base for V and 6 bases for J; bases not matched to a gene: 3. This CDR3 contains 15 residues. The CDR3 reads CASSQGTGVDEKLFF. The CDR3 DNA reads as TGCGCCAGCAGCCAAGGGACAGGGGTGGATGAAAAACTGTTTTTT.

The chain has TRBV4-1 and TRBJ2-5; D is perhaps TRBD2 (5 bases). Germline CDR1 MGHRA, CDR2 YSYEKL. Trimming removed 3 bases at V and 3 bases at J, with 11 bases between. There are 14 residues in the CDR3. As DNA, the CDR3 is TGCGCCAGCAGCCAGACCGGGGTTAAAGAGACCCAGTACTTC. It is translated as CASSQTGVKETQYF.

V gene TRBV27 combines with J gene TRBJ2-2; D might be TRBD2 (6 bases). V lost 2 bases to trimming and J lost 5 bases, with 9 bases between them. This CDR3 has 14 residues. Germline CDR1 MNHEY, CDR2 SMNVEV (reference sequence). CDR3 amino acids: CASSLAGTTGELFF. For the CDR3, the DNA is TGTGCCAGCAGTTTAGCGGGAACAACCGGGGAGCTGTTTTTT.

This chain uses TRBV10-1 with TRBJ1-5; D not certain. V lost 4 bases and J lost 2, with 18 bases in between. CDR3 length equals 17 residues. Germline CDR1 WNHNN, CDR2 SYGVQD (reference sequence). The DNA for the CDR3 is TGCGCCAGCAGTGTACCCCTGGCCAGTTGTGGCAATCAGCCCCAGCATTTT. Its protein is CASSVPLASCGNQPQHF.

The genes are TRBV5-1 and TRBJ2-3; 9 bases match TRBD1. Germline V gene sequence: CDR1 SGHRS, CDR2 YFSETQ. V was clipped by 4 bases and J by 3 bases; unmatched bases: 3. The CDR3 totals 14 residues. The chain's CDR3 is CASSRDRDTDTQYF. CDR3 coding DNA: TGCGCCAGCAGCAGGGACAGGGATACAGATACGCAGTATTTT.